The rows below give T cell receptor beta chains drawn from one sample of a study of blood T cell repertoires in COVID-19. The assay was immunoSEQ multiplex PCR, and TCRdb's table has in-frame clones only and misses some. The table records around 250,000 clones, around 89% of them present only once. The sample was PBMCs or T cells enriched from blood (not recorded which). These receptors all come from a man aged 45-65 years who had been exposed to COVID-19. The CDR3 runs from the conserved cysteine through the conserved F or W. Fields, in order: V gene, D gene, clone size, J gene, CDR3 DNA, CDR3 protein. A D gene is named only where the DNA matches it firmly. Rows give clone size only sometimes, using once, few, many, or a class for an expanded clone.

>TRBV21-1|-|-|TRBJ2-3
TGTGCCAGCCCAGGAACAGGTTACCGAACCGGGACTAGCGGGGGGAGGGATACGCAGTATTTT
CASPGTGYRTGTSGGRDTQYF
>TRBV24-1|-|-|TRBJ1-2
TGTGCCACCAGTGAGGGTCGACTCTATGGCTACACCTTC
CATSEGRLYGYTF
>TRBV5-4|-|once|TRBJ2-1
TGTGCCAGCAGCCAAGGGGGTTCCCACAATGAGCAGTTCTTC
CASSQGGSHNEQFF
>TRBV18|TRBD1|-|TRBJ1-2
TGTGCCAGCTCACCGGGACAGATCTCATATGGCTACACCTTC
CASSPGQISYGYTF
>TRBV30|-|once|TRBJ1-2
TGTGCCTGGAGTGTAAGCGTGTTGGGCTACACCTTC
CAWSVSVLGYTF
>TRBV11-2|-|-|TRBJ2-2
TGTGCCAGCAGCTTAAACAGGGTGATCGGCGGGGAGCTGTTTTTT
CASSLNRVIGGELFF
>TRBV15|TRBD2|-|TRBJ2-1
TGTGCCACCAGCAGAGGAGGGACTAGCGATCTCGATGAGCAGTTCTTC
CATSRGGTSDLDEQFF
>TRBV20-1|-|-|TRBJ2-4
TGCAGTGCTAGTGCCTACAAAAACATTCAGTACTTC
CSASAYKNIQYF
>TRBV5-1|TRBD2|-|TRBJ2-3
TGCGCCAGCAGCGCAACACTAGCGGGAGGCGTTGGGGATACGCAGTATTTT
CASSATLAGGVGDTQYF
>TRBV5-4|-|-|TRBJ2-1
TGTGCCAGCAGCTTCGAACCCCAGGGCAATGAGCAGTTCTTC
CASSFEPQGNEQFF
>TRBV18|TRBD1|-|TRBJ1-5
TGTGCCAGCTCACCGGACAGGAATAGCAATCAGCCCCAGCATTTT
CASSPDRNSNQPQHF
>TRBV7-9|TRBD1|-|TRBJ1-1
TGTGCCAGCAGCCCAGGACAGGGGTTCACTGAAGCTTTCTTT
CASSPGQGFTEAFF
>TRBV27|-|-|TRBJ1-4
TGTGCCAGCAGTTTCTTAAATGAAAAACTGTTTTTT
CASSFLNEKLFF
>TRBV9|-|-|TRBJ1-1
TGTGCCAGCAGCGTAATGAGCGGTGTGGGGACTGAAGCTTTCTTT
CASSVMSGVGTEAFF
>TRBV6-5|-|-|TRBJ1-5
TGTGCCAGCAGTTACTCGGCGGGGGCTGGCAATCAGCCCCAGCATTTT
CASSYSAGAGNQPQHF
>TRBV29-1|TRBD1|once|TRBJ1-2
TGCAGCGTTGATCGCGCACCGGGACAGGGCGAGGGCTACACCTTC
CSVDRAPGQGEGYTF
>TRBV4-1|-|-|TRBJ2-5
TGCGCCAGCAGCCAAACCGGGGACACTAAAGAGACCCAGTACTTC
CASSQTGDTKETQYF
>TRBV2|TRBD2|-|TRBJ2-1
TGTGCCAGCAGTGAAGCGAGTAGCGGGGTCTCCTACAATGAGCAGTTCTTC
CASSEASSGVSYNEQFF
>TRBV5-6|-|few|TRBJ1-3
TGTGCCAGCAGCCCCCCTTCTGGAAACACCATATATTTT
CASSPPSGNTIYF
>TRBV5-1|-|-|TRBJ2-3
TGCGCCAGCGGTAAAGGGGCAGGGGGCACAGATACGCAGTATTTT
CASGKGAGGTDTQYF
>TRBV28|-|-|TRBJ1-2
TGTGCCAGCAGTTCCACAGGGAGAGCTAACTATGGCTACACCTTC
CASSSTGRANYGYTF
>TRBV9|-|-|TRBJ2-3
TGTGCCAGCAGCGTTACAGGGAGTATCACAGATACGCAGTATTTT
CASSVTGSITDTQYF
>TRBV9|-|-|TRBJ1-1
TGTGCCAGCAGCGTAGTCCCCAGGTCGGTAACTGAAGCTTTCTTT
CASSVVPRSVTEAFF
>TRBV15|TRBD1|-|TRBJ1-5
TGTGCCACCAGCGGCGAATTGGACAGGGGTGTCCAGCCCCAGCATTTT
CATSGELDRGVQPQHF
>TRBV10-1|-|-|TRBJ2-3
TGCGCCAGCAGTGGTACAGGATCGGCTAGCACAGATACGCAGTATTTT
CASSGTGSASTDTQYF
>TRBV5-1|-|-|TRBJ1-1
TGCGCCAGCAGCTTGGTGCCAGGAGGTGAAGCTTTCTTT
CASSLVPGGEAFF
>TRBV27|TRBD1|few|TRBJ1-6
TGTGCCAGCAGTTTAGAACAGGGGCGGTCACCCCTCCACTTT
CASSLEQGRSPLHF
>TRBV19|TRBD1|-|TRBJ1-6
TGTGCCAGTAGTATACTTACGGGACAGGGTGATCCACCCCTCCACTTT
CASSILTGQGDPPLHF
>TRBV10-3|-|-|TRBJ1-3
TGTGCCATCAGTGGCAATACACGCTCTGGAAACACCATATATTTT
CAISGNTRSGNTIYF
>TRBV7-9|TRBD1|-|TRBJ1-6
TGTGCCAGCACCGACAGGGGGCTTAATTCACCCCTCCACTTT
CASTDRGLNSPLHF
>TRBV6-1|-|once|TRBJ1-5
TGTGCCAGCAGTGAAGCGCTGGGACTCAATCAGCCCCAGCATTTT
CASSEALGLNQPQHF
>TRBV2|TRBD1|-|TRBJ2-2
TGTGCCAGCAGAGACAGGGTTGGGGCCGGGGAGCTGTTTTTT
CASRDRVGAGELFF
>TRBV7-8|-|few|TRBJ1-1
TGTGCCAGCAGCTTAGTACAAATGAACACTGAAGCTTTCTTT
CASSLVQMNTEAFF
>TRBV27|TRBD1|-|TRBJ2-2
TGTGCCAGCAGTCTCGGGACAGGGGTTAAGGACGGGGAGCTGTTTTTT
CASSLGTGVKDGELFF
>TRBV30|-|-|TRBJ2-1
TGTGCCTGGAGGGTGCGGAGGGCCGGTTCCAGCTCCTACAATGAGCAGTTCTTC
CAWRVRRAGSSSYNEQFF
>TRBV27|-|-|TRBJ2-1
TGTGCCAGCGCCGGGCAGAGGGCGCGGCAGTTCTTC
CASAGQRARQFF
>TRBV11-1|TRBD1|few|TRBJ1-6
TGTGCCAGCAGCCGGGACAGCCAACCCAATTCACCCCTCCACTTT
CASSRDSQPNSPLHF
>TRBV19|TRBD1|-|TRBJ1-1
TGTGCCAGTAGCTCTCCGACAGGGTACACTGAAGCTTTCTTT
CASSSPTGYTEAFF
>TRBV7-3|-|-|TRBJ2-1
TGTGCCAGCAGCTTAACTGCGGGGCGGCAGTTCTTC
CASSLTAGRQFF
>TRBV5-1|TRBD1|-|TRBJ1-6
TGCGCCAGCAGCTTGGCTTTTGGGACAGGGACCTATAATTCACCCCTCCACTTT
CASSLAFGTGTYNSPLHF
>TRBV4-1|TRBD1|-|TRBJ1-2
TGCGCCAGCAGCCAAGGGACAGGGGAGGTTTATGGCTACACCTTC
CASSQGTGEVYGYTF
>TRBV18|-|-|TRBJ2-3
TGTGCCAGCTCACCACCGTTAGGCGGGGGCACAGATACGCAGTATTTT
CASSPPLGGGTDTQYF
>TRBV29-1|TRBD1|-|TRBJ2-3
TGCAGCGTGGGACAGGGGAGCACAGATACGCAGTATTTT
CSVGQGSTDTQYF
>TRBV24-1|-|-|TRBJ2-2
TGTGCCACCAGTGATTTGGAGTTAGAGGGTGCCGGGGAGCTGTTTTTT
CATSDLELEGAGELFF
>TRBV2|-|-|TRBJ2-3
TGTGCCAGCAGTGGTCCGGGATCGGATACGCAGTATTTT
CASSGPGSDTQYF
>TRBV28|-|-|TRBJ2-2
TGTGCCAGCAGACCTGGACAAACGAACACCGGGGAGCTGTTTTTT
CASRPGQTNTGELFF
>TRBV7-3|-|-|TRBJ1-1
TGTGCCAGCAGCTACCAACCCCTACAGGGCCGCACTGAAGCTTTCTTT
CASSYQPLQGRTEAFF